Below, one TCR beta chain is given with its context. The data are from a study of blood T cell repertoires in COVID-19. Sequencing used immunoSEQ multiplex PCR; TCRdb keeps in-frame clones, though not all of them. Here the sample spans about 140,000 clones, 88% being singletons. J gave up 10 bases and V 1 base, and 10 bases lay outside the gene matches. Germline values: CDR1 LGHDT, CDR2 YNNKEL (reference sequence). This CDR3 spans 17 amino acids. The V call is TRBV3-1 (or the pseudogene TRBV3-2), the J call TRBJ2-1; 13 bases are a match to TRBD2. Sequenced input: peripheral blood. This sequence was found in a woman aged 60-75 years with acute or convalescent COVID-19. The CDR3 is CASSQGLTSGGAREQFF. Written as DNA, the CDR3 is TGTGCCAGCAGCCAAGGCCTTACTAGCGGGGGGGCCAGAGAGCAGTTCTTC.